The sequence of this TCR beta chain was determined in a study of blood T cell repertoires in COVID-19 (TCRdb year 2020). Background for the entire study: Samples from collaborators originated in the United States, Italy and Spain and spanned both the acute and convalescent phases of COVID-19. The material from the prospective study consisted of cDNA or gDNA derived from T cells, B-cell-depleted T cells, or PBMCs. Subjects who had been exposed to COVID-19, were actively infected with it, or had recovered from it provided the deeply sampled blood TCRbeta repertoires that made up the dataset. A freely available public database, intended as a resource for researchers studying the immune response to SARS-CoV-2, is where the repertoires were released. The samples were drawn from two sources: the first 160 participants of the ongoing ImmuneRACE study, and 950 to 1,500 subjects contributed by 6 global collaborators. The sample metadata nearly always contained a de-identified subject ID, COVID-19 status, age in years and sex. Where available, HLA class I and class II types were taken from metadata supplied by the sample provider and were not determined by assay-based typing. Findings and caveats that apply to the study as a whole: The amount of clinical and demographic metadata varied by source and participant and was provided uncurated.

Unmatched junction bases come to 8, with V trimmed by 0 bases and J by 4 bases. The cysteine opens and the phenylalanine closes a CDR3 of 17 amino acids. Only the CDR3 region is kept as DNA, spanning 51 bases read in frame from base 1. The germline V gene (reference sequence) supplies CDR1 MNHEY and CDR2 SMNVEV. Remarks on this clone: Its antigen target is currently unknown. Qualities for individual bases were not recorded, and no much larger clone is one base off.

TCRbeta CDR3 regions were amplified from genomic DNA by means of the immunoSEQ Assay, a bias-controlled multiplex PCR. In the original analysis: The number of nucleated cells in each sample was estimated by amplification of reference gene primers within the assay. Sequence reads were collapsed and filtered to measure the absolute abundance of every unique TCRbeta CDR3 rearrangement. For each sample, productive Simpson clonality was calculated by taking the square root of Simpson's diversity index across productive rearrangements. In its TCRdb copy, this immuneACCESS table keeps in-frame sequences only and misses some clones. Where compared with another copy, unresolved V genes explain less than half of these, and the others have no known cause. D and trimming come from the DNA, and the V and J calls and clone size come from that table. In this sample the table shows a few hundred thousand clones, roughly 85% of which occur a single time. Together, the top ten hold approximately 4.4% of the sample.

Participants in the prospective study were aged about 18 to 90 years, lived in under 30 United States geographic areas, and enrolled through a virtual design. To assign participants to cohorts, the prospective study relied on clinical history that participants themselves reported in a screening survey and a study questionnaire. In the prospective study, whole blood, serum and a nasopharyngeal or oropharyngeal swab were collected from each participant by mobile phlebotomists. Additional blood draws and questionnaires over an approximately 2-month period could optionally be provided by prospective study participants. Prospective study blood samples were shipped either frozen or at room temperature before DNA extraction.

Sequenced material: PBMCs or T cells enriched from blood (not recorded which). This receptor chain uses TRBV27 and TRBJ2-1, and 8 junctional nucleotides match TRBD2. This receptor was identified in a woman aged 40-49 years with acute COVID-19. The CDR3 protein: CASSLSPWTSQYNEQFF. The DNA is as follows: TGTGCCAGCAGTTTATCCCCCTGGACTAGCCAATACAATGAGCAGTTCTTC.